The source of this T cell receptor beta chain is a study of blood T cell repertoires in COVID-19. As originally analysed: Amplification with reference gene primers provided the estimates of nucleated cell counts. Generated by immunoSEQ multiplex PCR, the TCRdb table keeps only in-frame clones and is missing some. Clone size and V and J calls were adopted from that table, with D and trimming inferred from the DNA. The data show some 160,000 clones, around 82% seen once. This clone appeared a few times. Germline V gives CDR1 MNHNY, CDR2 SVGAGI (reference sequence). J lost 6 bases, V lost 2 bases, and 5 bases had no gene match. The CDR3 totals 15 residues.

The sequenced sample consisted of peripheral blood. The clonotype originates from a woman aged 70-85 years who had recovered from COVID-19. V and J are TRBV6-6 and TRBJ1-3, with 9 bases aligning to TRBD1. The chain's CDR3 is CASSYGTGRANTIYF. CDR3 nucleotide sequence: TGTGCCAGCAGTTACGGGACAGGGAGGGCAAACACCATATATTTT.